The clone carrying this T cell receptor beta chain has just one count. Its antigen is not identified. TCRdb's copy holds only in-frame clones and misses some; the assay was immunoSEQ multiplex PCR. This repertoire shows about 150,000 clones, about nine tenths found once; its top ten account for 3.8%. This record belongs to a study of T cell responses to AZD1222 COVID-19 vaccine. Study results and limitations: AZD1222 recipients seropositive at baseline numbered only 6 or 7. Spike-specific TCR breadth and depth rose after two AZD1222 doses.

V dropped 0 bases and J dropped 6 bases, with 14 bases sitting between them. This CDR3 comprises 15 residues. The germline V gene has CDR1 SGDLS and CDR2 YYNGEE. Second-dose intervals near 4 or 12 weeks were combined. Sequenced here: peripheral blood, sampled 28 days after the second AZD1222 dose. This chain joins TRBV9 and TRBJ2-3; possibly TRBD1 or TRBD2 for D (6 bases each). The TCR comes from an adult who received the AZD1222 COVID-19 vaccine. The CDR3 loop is CASSVGGAITDTQYF. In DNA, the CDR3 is TGTGCCAGCAGCGTAGGGGGGGCTATAACGGATACGCAGTATTTT.